This is a list of T cell receptor beta chains from one sample in a study of Tregs in tolerant kidney transplant recipients. Assay: immunoSEQ multiplex PCR; the TCRdb copy retains only in-frame clones and omits some. This table has some 88,000 clones, roughly nine tenths appearing once. The sample consisted of CD8+ T cells from blood. The origin of the receptors is a human donor in good health. The CDR3 runs from the conserved cysteine through the conserved F or W. The order of the fields is CDR3 length, D gene, J gene, clone size, V gene, CDR3 protein, CDR3 DNA. The D gene is left open where the match is weak. Rows give clone size only sometimes, using once, few, many, or a class for an expanded clone.

CDR3 length: 13; D gene: -; J gene: TRBJ2-7; clone size: -; V gene: TRBV10-1; CDR3 protein: CASSAADSYEQYF; CDR3 DNA: TGCGCCAGCAGTGCGGCAGACTCCTACGAGCAGTACTTC
CDR3 length: 16; D gene: TRBD2; J gene: TRBJ2-3; clone size: -; V gene: TRBV15; CDR3 protein: CATSGGTSGYTDTQYF; CDR3 DNA: TGTGCCACCAGCGGGGGGACTAGCGGTTACACAGATACGCAGTATTTT
CDR3 length: 13; D gene: -; J gene: TRBJ2-7; clone size: -; V gene: TRBV7-8; CDR3 protein: CASRDTGTYEQYF; CDR3 DNA: TGTGCCAGCCGGGACACCGGGACCTACGAGCAGTACTTC
CDR3 length: 15; D gene: -; J gene: TRBJ1-1; clone size: -; V gene: TRBV11-3; CDR3 protein: CASSLGGSVYTEAFF; CDR3 DNA: TGTGCCAGCAGCTTAGGAGGATCGGTTTACACTGAAGCTTTCTTT
CDR3 length: 17; D gene: -; J gene: TRBJ2-7; clone size: -; V gene: TRBV21-1; CDR3 protein: CASSKPLGQGPFYEQYF; CDR3 DNA: TGTGCCAGCAGCAAACCTTTAGGACAGGGTCCATTCTACGAGCAGTACTTC
CDR3 length: 15; D gene: -; J gene: TRBJ2-2; clone size: -; V gene: TRBV9; CDR3 protein: CASSVGASNTGELFF; CDR3 DNA: TGTGCCAGCAGCGTAGGGGCTTCGAACACCGGGGAGCTGTTTTTT
CDR3 length: 14; D gene: -; J gene: TRBJ1-1; clone size: few; V gene: TRBV27; CDR3 protein: CASSWGGMNTEAFF; CDR3 DNA: TGTGCCAGCAGTTGGGGGGGAATGAACACTGAAGCTTTCTTT
CDR3 length: 14; D gene: TRBD2; J gene: TRBJ2-1; clone size: -; V gene: TRBV9; CDR3 protein: CASSYGTSGAEQFF; CDR3 DNA: TGTGCCAGCAGCTACGGGACTAGCGGGGCTGAGCAGTTCTTC
CDR3 length: 15; D gene: TRBD1; J gene: TRBJ2-1; clone size: -; V gene: TRBV6-5; CDR3 protein: CASSPGQGIYNEQFF; CDR3 DNA: TGTGCCAGCAGCCCCGGACAGGGGATATACAATGAGCAGTTCTTC
CDR3 length: 11; D gene: -; J gene: TRBJ1-2; clone size: -; V gene: TRBV6-4; CDR3 protein: CASSGGLSYTF; CDR3 DNA: TGTGCCAGCAGTGGGGGGCTTAGCTACACCTTC
CDR3 length: 16; D gene: -; J gene: TRBJ1-2; clone size: -; V gene: TRBV12-5; CDR3 protein: CASGLVVNPSNYGYTF; CDR3 DNA: TGTGCTAGTGGTTTGGTAGTAAATCCCAGTAACTATGGCTACACCTTC
CDR3 length: 15; D gene: TRBD1; J gene: TRBJ2-7; clone size: -; V gene: TRBV7-9; CDR3 protein: CASSRQGRTLYEQYF; CDR3 DNA: TGTGCCAGCAGCCGACAGGGGAGGACTCTTTACGAGCAGTACTTC
CDR3 length: 15; D gene: TRBD2; J gene: TRBJ2-3; clone size: few; V gene: TRBV7-8; CDR3 protein: CASSQLAASTDTQYF; CDR3 DNA: TGTGCCAGCAGCCAACTAGCGGCTAGCACAGATACGCAGTATTTT
CDR3 length: 15; D gene: -; J gene: TRBJ2-1; clone size: -; V gene: TRBV4-1; CDR3 protein: CASSQGAGHVNEQFF; CDR3 DNA: TGCGCCAGCAGCCAAGGAGCTGGCCACGTCAATGAGCAGTTCTTC
CDR3 length: 14; D gene: TRBD2; J gene: TRBJ2-3; clone size: -; V gene: TRBV19; CDR3 protein: CASSLLAGEETQYF; CDR3 DNA: TGTGCCAGTAGTCTTTTAGCGGGAGAGGAGACGCAGTATTTT
CDR3 length: 12; D gene: -; J gene: TRBJ2-3; clone size: -; V gene: TRBV9; CDR3 protein: CASSGHTDTQYF; CDR3 DNA: TGTGCCAGCAGCGGCCACACAGATACGCAGTATTTT
CDR3 length: 13; D gene: -; J gene: TRBJ1-2; clone size: -; V gene: TRBV6-5; CDR3 protein: CASSYSGQEGYTF; CDR3 DNA: TGTGCCAGCAGTTACTCCGGACAAGAGGGCTACACCTTC
CDR3 length: 13; D gene: -; J gene: TRBJ2-3; clone size: -; V gene: TRBV15; CDR3 protein: CATSRERTDTQYF; CDR3 DNA: TGTGCCACCAGCAGAGAAAGGACAGATACGCAGTATTTT
CDR3 length: 15; D gene: TRBD1; J gene: TRBJ1-2; clone size: -; V gene: TRBV7-9; CDR3 protein: CASSHWTGHNYGYTF; CDR3 DNA: TGTGCCAGCAGCCACTGGACAGGACATAACTATGGCTACACCTTC
CDR3 length: 20; D gene: TRBD1; J gene: TRBJ2-1; clone size: -; V gene: TRBV7-8; CDR3 protein: CASSQRPRDRGWRPYNEQFF; CDR3 DNA: TGTGCCAGCAGTCAAAGGCCCCGGGACAGGGGATGGCGCCCCTACAATGAGCAGTTCTTC
CDR3 length: 13; D gene: TRBD1; J gene: TRBJ2-7; clone size: -; V gene: TRBV27; CDR3 protein: CASSHGTAYEQYF; CDR3 DNA: TGTGCCAGCAGTCATGGGACAGCCTACGAGCAGTACTTC
CDR3 length: 18; D gene: TRBD2; J gene: TRBJ2-2; clone size: -; V gene: TRBV12-5; CDR3 protein: CASASSSWLAGGPGELFF; CDR3 DNA: TGTGCTAGTGCGTCGTCGTCCTGGCTAGCGGGAGGCCCCGGGGAGCTGTTTTTT
CDR3 length: 16; D gene: -; J gene: TRBJ2-1; clone size: once; V gene: TRBV27; CDR3 protein: CASSLIRGSSYNEQFF; CDR3 DNA: TGTGCCAGCAGTTTAATTAGGGGGAGCTCCTACAATGAGCAGTTCTTC
CDR3 length: 14; D gene: -; J gene: TRBJ1-4; clone size: -; V gene: TRBV25-1; CDR3 protein: CASSETEGNEKLFF; CDR3 DNA: TGTGCCAGCAGTGAAACGGAGGGGAATGAAAAACTGTTTTTT
CDR3 length: 16; D gene: -; J gene: TRBJ2-5; clone size: once; V gene: TRBV7-9; CDR3 protein: CASSYPRANYQETQYF; CDR3 DNA: TGTGCCAGCAGCTATCCCCGGGCGAACTACCAAGAGACCCAGTACTTC
CDR3 length: 16; D gene: -; J gene: TRBJ2-1; clone size: -; V gene: TRBV27; CDR3 protein: CASSLRWAAVYNEQFF; CDR3 DNA: TGTGCCAGCAGTTTGAGGTGGGCCGCGGTCTACAATGAGCAGTTCTTC
CDR3 length: 16; D gene: TRBD1; J gene: TRBJ2-1; clone size: -; V gene: TRBV7-3; CDR3 protein: CASSQTGTGVYNEQFF; CDR3 DNA: TGTGCCAGCAGCCAGACCGGGACAGGGGTCTACAATGAGCAGTTCTTC
CDR3 length: 16; D gene: -; J gene: TRBJ2-4; clone size: -; V gene: TRBV6-1; CDR3 protein: CASSEARTLAKNIQYF; CDR3 DNA: TGTGCCAGCAGTGAGGCCCGGACCCTAGCCAAAAACATTCAGTACTTC
CDR3 length: 16; D gene: TRBD1; J gene: TRBJ1-1; clone size: -; V gene: TRBV19; CDR3 protein: CASSGGHRGGWTEAFF; CDR3 DNA: TGTGCCAGTAGTGGCGGGCACAGGGGGGGTTGGACTGAAGCTTTCTTT
CDR3 length: 18; D gene: TRBD1; J gene: TRBJ2-7; clone size: -; V gene: TRBV27; CDR3 protein: CASSLERRDRGSSYEQYF; CDR3 DNA: TGTGCCAGCAGTTTAGAACGACGGGACAGGGGAAGCTCCTACGAGCAGTACTTC
CDR3 length: 13; D gene: -; J gene: TRBJ1-5; clone size: once; V gene: TRBV27; CDR3 protein: CASSLSGFQPQHF; CDR3 DNA: TGTGCCAGCAGTTTATCAGGGTTTCAGCCCCAGCATTTT
CDR3 length: 15; D gene: TRBD2; J gene: TRBJ2-1; clone size: -; V gene: TRBV5-4; CDR3 protein: CASSLVGGRYNEQFF; CDR3 DNA: TGTGCCAGCAGCTTGGTGGGGGGGAGGTACAATGAGCAGTTCTTC
CDR3 length: 16; D gene: TRBD2; J gene: TRBJ2-3; clone size: -; V gene: TRBV30; CDR3 protein: CAWSVLPGGSTDTQYF; CDR3 DNA: TGTGCCTGGAGTGTACTCCCGGGAGGGAGCACAGATACGCAGTATTTT
CDR3 length: 12; D gene: -; J gene: TRBJ2-7; clone size: -; V gene: TRBV5-4; CDR3 protein: CASSFGPYEQYF; CDR3 DNA: TGTGCCAGCAGCTTCGGGCCCTACGAGCAGTACTTC
CDR3 length: 12; D gene: -; J gene: TRBJ2-7; clone size: -; V gene: TRBV19; CDR3 protein: CASSKGSYEQYF; CDR3 DNA: TGTGCCAGTAGTAAAGGGTCCTACGAGCAGTACTTC
CDR3 length: 15; D gene: TRBD1; J gene: TRBJ2-7; clone size: -; V gene: TRBV11-2; CDR3 protein: CASSPSWTGGTEQYF; CDR3 DNA: TGTGCCAGCAGCCCAAGTTGGACAGGGGGTACCGAGCAGTACTTC
CDR3 length: 14; D gene: -; J gene: TRBJ2-5; clone size: -; V gene: TRBV30; CDR3 protein: CAWRDGARSGTQYF; CDR3 DNA: TGTGCCTGGAGGGACGGTGCAAGAAGTGGGACCCAGTACTTC
CDR3 length: 16; D gene: -; J gene: TRBJ1-2; clone size: -; V gene: TRBV4-1; CDR3 protein: CASTTSASLMGNGYTF; CDR3 DNA: TGCGCCAGCACCACAAGTGCCAGCCTCATGGGGAATGGCTACACCTTC
CDR3 length: 14; D gene: -; J gene: TRBJ2-1; clone size: once; V gene: TRBV27; CDR3 protein: CASSPELYIYEQFF; CDR3 DNA: TGTGCCAGCAGTCCTGAACTCTATATCTATGAGCAGTTCTTC
CDR3 length: 17; D gene: -; J gene: TRBJ2-3; clone size: -; V gene: TRBV11-2; CDR3 protein: CASKDSGVDLRDSTQYF; CDR3 DNA: TGTGCCAGCAAGGACAGCGGCGTCGATTTGCGCGACAGTACGCAGTATTTT